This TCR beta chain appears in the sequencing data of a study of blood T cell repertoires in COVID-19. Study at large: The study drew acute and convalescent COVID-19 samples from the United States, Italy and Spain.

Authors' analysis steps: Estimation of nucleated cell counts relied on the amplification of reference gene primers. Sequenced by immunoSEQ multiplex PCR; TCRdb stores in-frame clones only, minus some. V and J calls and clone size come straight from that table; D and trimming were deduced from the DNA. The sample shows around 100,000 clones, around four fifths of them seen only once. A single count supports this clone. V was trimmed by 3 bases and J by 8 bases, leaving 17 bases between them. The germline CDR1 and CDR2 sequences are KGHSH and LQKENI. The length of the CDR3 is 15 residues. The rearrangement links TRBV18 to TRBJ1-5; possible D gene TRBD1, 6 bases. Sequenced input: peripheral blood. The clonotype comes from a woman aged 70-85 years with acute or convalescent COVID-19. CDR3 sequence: CASSPSQGKTEPQHF. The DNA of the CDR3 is TGTGCCAGCTCACCGAGCCAGGGGAAGACGGAGCCCCAGCATTTT.